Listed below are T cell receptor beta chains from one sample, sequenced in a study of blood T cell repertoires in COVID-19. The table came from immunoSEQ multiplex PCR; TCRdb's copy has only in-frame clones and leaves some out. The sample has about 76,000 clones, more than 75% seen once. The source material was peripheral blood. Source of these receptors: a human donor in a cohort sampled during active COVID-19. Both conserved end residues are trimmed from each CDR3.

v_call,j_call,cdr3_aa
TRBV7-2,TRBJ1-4,ASSFGQSNEKLF
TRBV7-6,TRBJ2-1,ASSLWLAGEQF
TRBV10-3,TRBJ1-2,AISETGLSYGYT
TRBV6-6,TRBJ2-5,ASSYLRQGSIKTQY
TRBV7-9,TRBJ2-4,ASTQGSPGAKNIQY
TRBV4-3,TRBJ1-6,ASSQGAILLSSYNSPLH
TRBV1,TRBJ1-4,TSSQDGGEKLF
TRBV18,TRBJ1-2,ASSQLGTGGYT
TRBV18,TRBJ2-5,ASKILAEETQY
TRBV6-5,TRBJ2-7,ASSPQGSTYEQY
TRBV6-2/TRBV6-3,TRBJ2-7,ASSPGGYEQY
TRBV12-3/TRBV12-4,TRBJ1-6,ASSFPGSPLH
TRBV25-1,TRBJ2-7,ASKGGKDGRWSEQY
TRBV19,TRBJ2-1,ASRRNYGTGGNEQF
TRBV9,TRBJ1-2,ASSVSGSGGYT
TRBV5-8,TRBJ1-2,ASSPVARGRYGYT
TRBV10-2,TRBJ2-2,ASSEWAGGSGELF
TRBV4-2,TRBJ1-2,ASSQDAANYGYT
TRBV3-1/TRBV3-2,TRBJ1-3,ASSPQYSGNTIY
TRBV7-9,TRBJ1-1,ASSLGALSMNTEAF
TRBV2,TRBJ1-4,ASSPRGYFAKLF
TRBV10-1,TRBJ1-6,ASSPGQGFLLH
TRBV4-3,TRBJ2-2,ASSQVRGTGELF
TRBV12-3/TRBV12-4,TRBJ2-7,ASSPSFSYEQY
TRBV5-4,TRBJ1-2,ASSLWGGRGYT
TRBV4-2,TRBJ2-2,ASSQVYGTGGSGELF
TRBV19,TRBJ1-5,ASSIVPGGQPQH
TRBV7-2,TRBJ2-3,ASSPGGFTSTDTQY
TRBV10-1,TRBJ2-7,ASSESGQGYEQY
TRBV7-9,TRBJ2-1,ASVPQEDEQF
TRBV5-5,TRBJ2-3,ASSLEGQVPDTQY
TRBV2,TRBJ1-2,ASSNGQGYGYT
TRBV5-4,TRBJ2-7,ASSLVGQLSYEQY
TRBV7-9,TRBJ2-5,ASSLAGHRREETQY
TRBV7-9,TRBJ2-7,ASSLQGSSYEQY
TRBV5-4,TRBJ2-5,ASSVQGARETQY
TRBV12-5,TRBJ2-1,ASGFPIPGGPYNEQF
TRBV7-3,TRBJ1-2,ASSPGQGVHGYT
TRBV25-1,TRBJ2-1,ASGQGTSGGDSYNEQF
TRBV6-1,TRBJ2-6,ASSAVLGGGANVLT
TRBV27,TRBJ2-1,ASSFRSGISYNEQF
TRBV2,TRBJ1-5,ASSGPGGDYSNQPQH
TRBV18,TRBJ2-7,ASSPGQGSYEQY
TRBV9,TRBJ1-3,ASSVSLQGFGNTIY
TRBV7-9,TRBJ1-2,ASSQNPGQSSYGYT
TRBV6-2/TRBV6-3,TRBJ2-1,ASSYDITGGSYNEQF
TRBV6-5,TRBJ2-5,ASTPAGGGRETQY
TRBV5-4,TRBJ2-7,ASSQYRTGGLDEQY
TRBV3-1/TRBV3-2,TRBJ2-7,ASSRTGPSYEQY
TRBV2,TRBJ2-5,ASSEVGLGGGETQY
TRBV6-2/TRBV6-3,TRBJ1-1,ASSLYRGYAF
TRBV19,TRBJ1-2,ASIPDRGDYGYT
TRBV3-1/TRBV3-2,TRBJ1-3,ASSRGGAGNTIY
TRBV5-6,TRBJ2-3,ASARDSPDTQY
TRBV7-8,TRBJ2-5,ASSLGLKETQY
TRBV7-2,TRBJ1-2,ASSPTTGTGFRYGYT
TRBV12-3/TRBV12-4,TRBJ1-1,ASSQQSRAEAF
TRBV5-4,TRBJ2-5,ASSRGQGFAETQY
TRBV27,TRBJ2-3,ASSLAGLGGTDTQY
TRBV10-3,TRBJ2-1,AITDGSGPAYNEQF